This T cell receptor beta chain was captured in a study of CD8+CD57+ T cells in acquired aplastic anemia. For the study at large: The study obtained an average of around 2.9 ug of DNA from sorted CD4+ and CD8+ cells. Study findings and constraints: Researchers report that twenty-nine CD8+ CDR3 sequences appeared in both patients and controls.

In germline, CDR1 is MGHRA, CDR2 YSYEKL. Trimming stripped 1 base from V and 5 bases from J, with 15 bases between. CDR3 length equals 17 residues. Previously, flow cytometry had revealed CD8+CD57+ cell expansion in the patients chosen for sequencing. Each patient gave a blood sample that was collected before any therapy had been received. As concerns this clonotype: Its antigen is unknown.

The study profiled TCR beta VDJ and CDR3 using genomic DNA as template. A single record per CDR3 protein comes from TCRdb applying MiXCR to the reads. The data contain 200,000 to 300,000 distinct CDR3 sequences, approximately 82% of them singletons. This clonotype was sampled from a human donor with aplastic anemia. The chain combines TRBV4-1 with TRBJ1-6; tentative D call: TRBD1 (5 bases). The sequenced material came from sorted CD4+, CD8+, or CD8+CD57+ T cells (not recorded which) from PBMCs. As DNA, the CDR3 is TGCGCCAGCAGCCAAGTTGGCAGGGAGGTGGATAATTCACCCCTCCACTTT. It translates to CASSQVGREVDNSPLHF.